The rows below give T cell receptor beta chains drawn from one sample of a study of blood T cell repertoires in COVID-19. Sequenced by immunoSEQ multiplex PCR; TCRdb stores in-frame clones only, minus some. The data hold about 190,000 clones, with about 88% observed a single time. Sequences were obtained from PBMCs or T cells enriched from blood (not recorded which). The receptors shown here come from a woman in her thirties who had recovered from COVID-19. CDR3s include the opening cysteine and the closing phenylalanine or tryptophan. Fields, in order: D gene, J gene, V gene, clone size, CDR3 protein, CDR3 DNA. The D gene is left open where the match is weak. Expanded clones are given a class, and other clones once, few, many or no size at all.

D gene: TRBD1; J gene: TRBJ1-2; V gene: TRBV7-9; clone size: -; CDR3 protein: CASSEGQASVGYTF; CDR3 DNA: TGTGCCAGCAGCGAAGGACAGGCCTCTGTTGGCTACACCTTC
D gene: -; J gene: TRBJ1-2; V gene: TRBV2; clone size: few; CDR3 protein: CASSESTFGYTF; CDR3 DNA: TGTGCCAGCAGTGAATCGACATTTGGCTACACCTTC
D gene: -; J gene: TRBJ1-3; V gene: TRBV3-1/TRBV3-2; clone size: -; CDR3 protein: CASRSQGAGNTIYF; CDR3 DNA: TGTGCCAGCAGATCCCAGGGTGCCGGAAACACCATATATTTT
D gene: -; J gene: TRBJ1-5; V gene: TRBV12-3/TRBV12-4; clone size: -; CDR3 protein: CASSLFSDQPQHF; CDR3 DNA: TGTGCCAGCAGTTTATTTAGTGATCAGCCCCAGCATTTT
D gene: -; J gene: TRBJ1-1; V gene: TRBV7-9; clone size: -; CDR3 protein: CASYSGGAFF; CDR3 DNA: TGTGCCAGCTACTCCGGGGGAGCTTTCTTT
D gene: TRBD1; J gene: TRBJ2-1; V gene: TRBV4-2; clone size: once; CDR3 protein: CASSQEGTGIYEQFF; CDR3 DNA: TGTGCCAGCAGCCAAGAGGGGACAGGTATATATGAGCAGTTCTTC
D gene: -; J gene: TRBJ1-3; V gene: TRBV10-3; clone size: -; CDR3 protein: CAISAAGNTIYF; CDR3 DNA: TGTGCCATCAGCGCGGCTGGAAACACCATATATTTT
D gene: -; J gene: TRBJ2-7; V gene: TRBV27; clone size: -; CDR3 protein: CASSLSGRSYEQYF; CDR3 DNA: TGTGCCAGCAGTTTAAGCGGGCGCTCCTACGAGCAGTACTTC
D gene: -; J gene: TRBJ2-1; V gene: TRBV9; clone size: -; CDR3 protein: CASSVAGVTNSYNEQFF; CDR3 DNA: TGTGCCAGCAGCGTAGCTGGGGTGACTAACTCCTACAATGAGCAGTTCTTC
D gene: -; J gene: TRBJ2-4; V gene: TRBV6-5; clone size: -; CDR3 protein: CASSYSSENIQYF; CDR3 DNA: TGTGCCAGCAGTTACTCGAGTGAAAACATTCAGTACTTC
D gene: -; J gene: TRBJ1-1; V gene: TRBV28; clone size: -; CDR3 protein: CASKTPFNRLNTEAFF; CDR3 DNA: TGTGCCAGCAAAACCCCTTTCAACAGATTGAACACTGAAGCTTTCTTT
D gene: TRBD1; J gene: TRBJ2-3; V gene: TRBV19; clone size: -; CDR3 protein: CASSPRSDRGSDTQYF; CDR3 DNA: TGTGCCAGTAGTCCTCGATCGGACAGGGGTTCAGATACGCAGTATTTT
D gene: -; J gene: TRBJ2-7; V gene: TRBV29-1; clone size: -; CDR3 protein: CSVEESSYEQYF; CDR3 DNA: TGCAGCGTTGAAGAGAGTTCGTACGAGCAGTACTTC
D gene: -; J gene: TRBJ1-5; V gene: TRBV28; clone size: once; CDR3 protein: CASSPYQQVSNQPQHF; CDR3 DNA: TGTGCCAGCAGCCCATACCAACAGGTGAGCAATCAGCCCCAGCATTTT
D gene: -; J gene: TRBJ1-5; V gene: TRBV19; clone size: -; CDR3 protein: CASSIGRGGLGSNQPQHF; CDR3 DNA: TGTGCCAGTAGTATAGGCCGGGGGGGGCTGGGGAGCAATCAGCCCCAGCATTTT
D gene: -; J gene: TRBJ1-3; V gene: TRBV5-1; clone size: few; CDR3 protein: CASTQGYGNTIYF; CDR3 DNA: TGCGCCAGCACCCAGGGGTATGGAAACACCATATATTTT
D gene: TRBD2; J gene: TRBJ2-3; V gene: TRBV9; clone size: -; CDR3 protein: CASSVGTRSSTDTQYF; CDR3 DNA: TGTGCCAGCAGCGTAGGGACTAGGTCTAGCACAGATACGCAGTATTTT
D gene: TRBD1; J gene: TRBJ2-7; V gene: TRBV12-5; clone size: -; CDR3 protein: CASGLDAGGYEQYF; CDR3 DNA: TGTGCTAGTGGTTTGGATGCAGGGGGTTACGAGCAGTACTTC
D gene: TRBD1; J gene: TRBJ2-1; V gene: TRBV18; clone size: -; CDR3 protein: CASSPNKDRVYNEQFF; CDR3 DNA: TGTGCCAGCTCACCAAATAAGGACAGGGTGTATAATGAGCAGTTCTTC
D gene: -; J gene: TRBJ1-1; V gene: TRBV2; clone size: -; CDR3 protein: CASIQEGRRDSEAFF; CDR3 DNA: TGTGCCAGCATTCAAGAGGGCAGGCGAGATTCTGAAGCTTTCTTT
D gene: -; J gene: TRBJ1-3; V gene: TRBV28; clone size: -; CDR3 protein: CASSWGGTGNTIYF; CDR3 DNA: TGTGCCAGCAGTTGGGGCGGGACTGGAAACACCATATATTTT
D gene: -; J gene: TRBJ1-1; V gene: TRBV12-3/TRBV12-4; clone size: once; CDR3 protein: CASSSGVWTEAFF; CDR3 DNA: TGTGCCAGCAGTTCAGGGGTGTGGACTGAAGCTTTCTTT
D gene: -; J gene: TRBJ1-2; V gene: TRBV12-3/TRBV12-4; clone size: few; CDR3 protein: CASSRRAGGYTF; CDR3 DNA: TGTGCCAGCAGTCGCAGGGCCGGTGGCTACACCTTC
D gene: -; J gene: TRBJ2-2; V gene: TRBV7-6; clone size: -; CDR3 protein: CASSLSRELSAGELFF; CDR3 DNA: TGTGCCAGCAGCTTAAGTCGGGAGCTCTCCGCCGGGGAGCTGTTTTTT
D gene: -; J gene: TRBJ2-1; V gene: TRBV2; clone size: -; CDR3 protein: CASSGIWLATNEQFF; CDR3 DNA: TGTGCCAGCAGTGGGATTTGGCTAGCGACCAATGAGCAGTTCTTC
D gene: TRBD1; J gene: TRBJ1-1; V gene: TRBV6-1; clone size: -; CDR3 protein: CASSEALTGGTEAFF; CDR3 DNA: TGTGCCAGCAGTGAAGCGCTCACAGGGGGCACTGAAGCTTTCTTT
D gene: TRBD1; J gene: TRBJ1-5; V gene: TRBV4-1; clone size: -; CDR3 protein: CASSQEIGQGSQPQHF; CDR3 DNA: TGCGCCAGCAGCCAAGAAATCGGACAGGGCAGTCAGCCCCAGCATTTT
D gene: -; J gene: TRBJ2-3; V gene: TRBV2; clone size: few; CDR3 protein: CASSDRADTQYF; CDR3 DNA: TGTGCCAGCAGTGATCGAGCAGATACGCAGTATTTT
D gene: -; J gene: TRBJ1-1; V gene: TRBV5-6; clone size: -; CDR3 protein: CASSFQAGTEAFF; CDR3 DNA: TGTGCCAGCAGCTTTCAGGCGGGCACTGAAGCTTTCTTT
D gene: TRBD1; J gene: TRBJ1-4; V gene: TRBV2; clone size: -; CDR3 protein: CASSDGTGGKEKLFF; CDR3 DNA: TGTGCCAGCAGTGACGGGACAGGGGGCAAAGAAAAACTGTTTTTT
D gene: -; J gene: TRBJ2-4; V gene: TRBV28; clone size: -; CDR3 protein: CASTRGGAKNIQYF; CDR3 DNA: TGTGCCAGCACGCGGGGAGGCGCCAAAAACATTCAGTACTTC
D gene: TRBD1; J gene: TRBJ1-5; V gene: TRBV15; clone size: -; CDR3 protein: CATSRTTPGQARYSNQPQHF; CDR3 DNA: TGTGCCACCAGCAGAACTACTCCGGGACAGGCGAGGTATAGCAATCAGCCCCAGCATTTT
D gene: TRBD1; J gene: TRBJ1-1; V gene: TRBV27; clone size: -; CDR3 protein: CASSPSGTGITEAFF; CDR3 DNA: TGTGCCAGCAGCCCTTCGGGGACAGGGATTACTGAAGCTTTCTTT
D gene: -; J gene: TRBJ1-4; V gene: TRBV2; clone size: -; CDR3 protein: CASKVSRATNEKLFF; CDR3 DNA: TGTGCCAGCAAGGTTAGCCGCGCGACTAATGAAAAACTGTTTTTT
D gene: -; J gene: TRBJ1-1; V gene: TRBV19; clone size: -; CDR3 protein: CASSIGGLLHTEAFF; CDR3 DNA: TGTGCCAGTAGTATAGGAGGACTGTTGCACACTGAAGCTTTCTTT
D gene: -; J gene: TRBJ1-2; V gene: TRBV6-6; clone size: -; CDR3 protein: CASSYPFGQGGGYTF; CDR3 DNA: TGTGCCAGCAGTTACCCATTTGGTCAGGGCGGCGGCTACACCTTC
D gene: TRBD1; J gene: TRBJ1-3; V gene: TRBV5-1; clone size: -; CDR3 protein: CASSLGPRQGASSGNTIYF; CDR3 DNA: TGCGCCAGCAGCTTGGGCCCCAGACAGGGGGCGAGCTCTGGAAACACCATATATTTT
D gene: TRBD2; J gene: TRBJ2-1; V gene: TRBV27; clone size: -; CDR3 protein: CASSWLADYNEQFF; CDR3 DNA: TGTGCCAGCAGTTGGCTAGCGGACTACAATGAGCAGTTCTTC
D gene: TRBD2; J gene: TRBJ2-2; V gene: TRBV28; clone size: -; CDR3 protein: CASKGGPSTGELFF; CDR3 DNA: TGTGCCAGCAAGGGAGGGCCCTCCACCGGGGAGCTGTTTTTT
D gene: TRBD1; J gene: TRBJ1-1; V gene: TRBV29-1; clone size: -; CDR3 protein: CSAHRGITEAFF; CDR3 DNA: TGCAGCGCCCACAGGGGTATCACTGAAGCTTTCTTT
D gene: -; J gene: TRBJ2-7; V gene: TRBV27; clone size: once; CDR3 protein: CASSLSGGLEQYF; CDR3 DNA: TGTGCCAGCAGTCTGTCCGGAGGGCTCGAGCAGTACTTC
D gene: TRBD1; J gene: TRBJ1-1; V gene: TRBV6-5; clone size: -; CDR3 protein: CASSSTGVGTEAFF; CDR3 DNA: TGTGCCAGCAGTTCAACAGGGGTTGGGACTGAAGCTTTCTTT
D gene: -; J gene: TRBJ1-1; V gene: TRBV11-2; clone size: -; CDR3 protein: CASSSGQVRGHEAFF; CDR3 DNA: TGTGCCAGCAGCTCGGGGCAAGTCCGGGGACACGAGGCTTTCTTT
D gene: -; J gene: TRBJ1-4; V gene: TRBV5-1; clone size: -; CDR3 protein: CASSLGARQANNEKLFF; CDR3 DNA: TGCGCCAGCAGCTTGGGCGCGCGACAGGCGAATAATGAAAAACTGTTTTTT
D gene: -; J gene: TRBJ1-4; V gene: TRBV7-2; clone size: -; CDR3 protein: CASSLDPVTNEKLFF; CDR3 DNA: TGTGCCAGCAGCTTAGATCCGGTAACTAATGAAAAACTGTTTTTT
D gene: TRBD1; J gene: TRBJ1-2; V gene: TRBV2; clone size: once; CDR3 protein: CASLRGQGSYGYTF; CDR3 DNA: TGTGCCAGCCTGCGGGGACAGGGTTCCTATGGCTACACCTTC
D gene: TRBD2; J gene: TRBJ2-3; V gene: TRBV18; clone size: -; CDR3 protein: CASSSTRGGSVADTQYF; CDR3 DNA: TGTGCCAGCTCCTCAACTCGGGGGGGCTCCGTTGCAGATACGCAGTATTTT
D gene: -; J gene: TRBJ1-3; V gene: TRBV18; clone size: -; CDR3 protein: CASSPRQGGSGNTIYF; CDR3 DNA: TGTGCCAGCTCACCGAGGCAGGGTGGTTCTGGAAACACCATATATTTT
D gene: -; J gene: TRBJ1-6; V gene: TRBV28; clone size: -; CDR3 protein: CASSLGRFNSPLHF; CDR3 DNA: TGTGCCAGCAGTTTAGGTCGGTTTAATTCACCCCTCCACTTT